The source of this T cell receptor (beta chain) is a study of technical replicates of blood from a few donors. Clones were read by immunoSEQ multiplex PCR, and TCRdb kept only the in-frame ones, dropping some. Among around 80,000 clones listed, 89% were seen once. This CDR3 region has 15 residues. Germline values: CDR1 SGDLS, CDR2 YYNGEE. V lost 4 bases and J 2 bases, leaving 16 bases between the germline ends. The V and J genes are TRBV9 and TRBJ2-7; perhaps TRBD2 as D (6 bases). Sequences were obtained from T cells isolated from PBMCs. This clonotype was obtained from a human donor in good health. The CDR3 sequence: CASSPPGAGPYEQYF. Written as DNA, the CDR3 is TGTGCCAGCAGCCCCCCCGGTGCGGGGCCCTACGAGCAGTACTTC.